What follows are 24 T cell receptor beta chains derived from one specimen sequenced in a study of OX40 agonist ivuxolimab in advanced cancers. The method was immunoSEQ multiplex PCR; TCRdb's version includes in-frame clones alone and lacks a portion of them. The profile shows roughly 56,000 clones, 70% to 90% of them singletons. The sequences come from CD4+ or CD8+ T cells sorted from blood, collected in a trial of the OX40 agonist ivuxolimab. All receptors come from an adult with an advanced solid tumor such as melanoma, head and neck, liver or kidney cancer.

This sequence joins TRBV7-3 and TRBJ2-7; D gene uncertain. CDR3 length: 13 residues. V lost 3 bases and J lost 6, with 12 bases in between. Per the germline V gene, CDR1 is SGHTA and CDR2 is FQGTGA. The CDR3 sequence: CASSFGTLGEQYF. CDR3 DNA: TGTGCCAGCAGCTTTGGAACTCTCGGCGAGCAGTACTTC.

The chain uses TRBV4-1 and TRBJ2-3; TRBD2 agrees at 7 bases. The V gene end was trimmed by 0 bases and the J gene end by 6 bases; junction bases not matched to a gene: 9. The germline V gene encodes CDR1 MGHRA and CDR2 YSYEKL. The CDR3 sequence is 16 residues long. CDR3 sequence reads: CASSQDYQRGADTQYF. The CDR3 nucleotides are TGCGCCAGCAGCCAAGATTATCAGCGGGGTGCTGATACGCAGTATTTT.

The rearrangement links TRBV27 to TRBJ2-7, with D possibly matching TRBD1 (6 bases). V gave up 2 bases and J gave up 7 bases, with 15 bases separating them. Germline CDR1 and CDR2: MNHEY and SMNVEV (reference sequence). The CDR3 is 14 residues long. The CDR3 DNA sequence: TGTGCCAGCAGTTTACACAGGGAACTAAAAGAGCAGTACTTC. Its translation: CASSLHRELKEQYF.

The chain is built from TRBV29-1 and TRBJ2-7; TRBD2 agrees at 8 bases. V was clipped by 3 bases and J by 3 bases; unmatched bases: 7. The length of the CDR3 is 14 residues. CDR1 and CDR2 (germline): SQVTM, ANQGSEA. CDR3 sequence (DNA): TGCAGCGTTGAGACACTAGCGGAGGGCTACGAGCAGTACTTC. It is translated as CSVETLAEGYEQYF.

This clone was observed a single time. The chain recombines TRBV19 with TRBJ2-7; 8 bases agree with TRBD2. J gave up 2 bases and V 5 bases, and 8 bases lay outside the gene matches. This CDR3 is built from 15 residues. Germline CDR1 LNHDA, CDR2 SQIVND (reference sequence). CDR3 sequence (DNA): TGTGCCAGTAGTTCGACGGGGGGGTTCGCCTACGAGCAGTACTTC. As protein: CASSSTGGFAYEQYF.

The V and J genes are TRBV2 and TRBJ1-5; weak D call: TRBD1 (6 bases). Germline CDR1 and CDR2: SNHLY and FYNNEI. This CDR3 comprises 15 residues. Trimming left V 5 bases short and J 4 bases short, with 15 bases between. The CDR3 DNA follows: TGTGCCAGCAGTCCCGGACAGAAGCATAATCAGCCCCAGCATTTT. Encoded protein: CASSPGQKHNQPQHF.

This clone has more than one count but fewer than ten. The chain carries TRBV5-1 and TRBJ2-3; possibly TRBD1 for D (6 bases). The CDR3 sequence is 15 residues long. CDR1 is SGHRS and CDR2 is YFSETQ in the germline V gene. The V end lost 4 bases, the J end lost 2 bases, and 14 bases lay between the germline ends. CDR3 residues: CASSEQGRVTDTQYF. The CDR3 DNA reads as TGCGCCAGCAGCGAGCAGGGGCGAGTCACAGATACGCAGTATTTT.

V usage is TRBV6-6 and J usage is TRBJ1-1, with a tentative D call TRBD1 (6 bases). With 5 bases removed from V and 11 bases from J, the gap between germline ends came to 18 bases. The germline V gene has CDR1 MNHNY and CDR2 SVGAGI (reference sequence). The CDR3 sequence is 13 residues long. The CDR3 sequence is CASSVMDRTVAFF. In DNA form, the CDR3 reads TGTGCCAGCAGTGTAATGGACAGAACGGTCGCTTTCTTT.

The V call is TRBV29-1, the J call TRBJ1-2; D is undetermined. The V and J ends lost 2 bases and 2 bases respectively, with 6 bases between them. CDR1 is SQVTM, CDR2 ANQGSEA, per germline. The CDR3 has 12 amino acids. CDR3 coding DNA: TGCAGCGTTGAAAGAGGGAACTATGGCTACACCTTC. Translation gives CSVERGNYGYTF.

The rearrangement joins TRBV12-5 to TRBJ2-3, with D maybe TRBD2 (6 bases). The CDR3 runs to 19 residues. V was trimmed by 3 bases and J by 1 base, leaving 23 bases between them. Germline V gene sequence: CDR1 LGHNT, CDR2 FRNRAP. CDR3 sequence: CASGFLGGVGWNRTDTQYF. CDR3 DNA sequence: TGTGCTAGTGGTTTCCTCGGGGGAGTCGGGTGGAACCGCACAGATACGCAGTATTTT.

The CDR3 reads CASSGLRDYGYTF. The CDR3 nucleotides read TGTGCCAGCAGTGGACTGAGGGATTATGGCTACACCTTC. V gene TRBV2 combines with J gene TRBJ1-2; D uncertain. This CDR3 is 13 amino acids long. V lost 4 bases and J 5 bases, leaving 11 bases between the germline ends. The germline gives CDR1 SNHLY, CDR2 FYNNEI. Filled out from reference TRBV2 and TRBJ1-2, the complete variable domain reads EPEVTQTPSHQVTQMGQEVILRCVPISNHLYFYWYRQILGQKVEFLVSFYNNEISEKSEIFDDQFSVERPDGSNFTLKIRSTKLEDSAMYFCASSGLRDYGYTFGSGTRLTVV.

This chain joins TRBV2 and TRBJ2-5; 9 bases map to TRBD2. Germline CDR1 SNHLY, CDR2 FYNNEI. V shed 6 bases and J 5 bases; nucleotides not matched to a gene: 10. CDR3 length: 15 residues. The CDR3 loop is CASRTAGGGGETQYF. The CDR3 nucleotides read TGTGCCAGCAGGACAGCGGGGGGCGGGGGGGAGACCCAGTACTTC.

The V gene is TRBV6-5, the J gene TRBJ1-2, with D hard to call. Trimming took off 5 bases at V and 4 bases at J, with 11 bases between the two ends. CDR1 and CDR2 from the germline V gene are MNHEY and SVGAGI. The CDR3 contains 13 residues. CDR3 bases: TGTGCCAGCAGTCCTAGGGCCGGCTATGGCTACACCTTC. Translation: CASSPRAGYGYTF.

The chain recombines TRBV28 with TRBJ2-2; 8 nucleotides agree with TRBD2. In germline, CDR1 is MDHEN, CDR2 SYDVKM. The CDR3 contains 17 residues. The V and J ends lost 9 bases and 0 bases, in that order; junction bases with no gene match: 12. The CDR3 DNA reads TGTGCCAGTAACAAGCTAGCGGGTATCGCGAACACCGGGGAGCTGTTTTTT. It yields the protein CASNKLAGIANTGELFF.

The table lists this clone with a count of one. This chain connects TRBV19 to TRBJ1-2, with 9 nucleotides matching TRBD1. The CDR3 consists of 13 residues. Germline CDR1 and CDR2: LNHDA and SQIVND (reference sequence). J gave up 8 bases and V 8 bases, and 9 bases lay outside the gene matches. This chain's CDR3 is CASSFGQGFGYTF. CDR3 DNA sequence: TGTGCCAGTTCCTTTGGACAGGGGTTCGGCTACACCTTC. Together with reference TRBV19 and TRBJ1-2, the CDR3 gives the full variable domain: DGGITQSPKYLFRKEGQNVTLSCEQNLNHDAMYWYRQDPGQGLRLIYYSQIVNDFQKGDIAEGYSVSREKKESFPLTVTSAQKNPTAFYLCASSFGQGFGYTFGSGTRLTVV.

V and J are TRBV29-1 and TRBJ2-1; perhaps TRBD2 as D (5 bases). Trimming removed 7 bases at V and 9 bases at J, with 16 bases between. The CDR3 totals 12 residues. CDR1 and CDR2 from the germline V gene are SQVTM and ANQGSEA. The CDR3 region has the DNA TGCAGCGCCTCAAGAGAGGGTAGTGAGCAGTTCTTC. Protein: CSASREGSEQFF.

The gene calls are TRBV14 and TRBJ1-6, with D uncertain. Trimming shortened V by 1 base and J by 8 bases, and 6 bases separated the two germline ends. Germline CDR1 and CDR2: SGHDN and FVKESK. The CDR3 loop spans 13 amino acids. The CDR3 is CASSQAGDSPLHF. The CDR3 region has the DNA TGTGCCAGCAGCCAAGCCGGGGATTCACCCCTCCACTTT.

J is TRBJ1-2 and V is TRBV6-5; D gene unclear. Per the germline V gene, CDR1 is MNHEY and CDR2 is SVGAGI. Trimming removed 5 bases at V and 10 bases at J, with 11 bases between. The CDR3 is made up of 11 amino acids. The CDR3 DNA follows: TGTGCCAGCAGTACCACCGGACTCTACACCTTC. Its translation is CASSTTGLYTF.

This rearrangement joins TRBV6-6 to TRBJ2-5; D is tentatively TRBD1 or TRBD2 (6 bases each). Germline assignment: CDR1 MNHNY and CDR2 SVGAGI (reference sequence). Trimming shortened V by 2 bases and J by 2 bases, and 12 bases separated the two germline ends. This CDR3 spans 15 amino acids. The CDR3 here is CASSYGGGGQETQYF. The CDR3, as DNA: TGTGCCAGCAGTTACGGAGGGGGAGGACAAGAGACCCAGTACTTC.

The chain couples TRBV7-2 to TRBJ2-5; 11 bases are shared with TRBD2. V dropped 5 bases and J dropped 4; count of bases not matched to a gene: 3. This CDR3 has 14 amino acids. Germline V gene sequence: CDR1 SGHTA, CDR2 FQGNSA. CDR3 in amino acids: CASSPTSGGETQYF. The CDR3 nucleotides read TGTGCCAGCAGCCCCACTAGCGGGGGAGAGACCCAGTACTTC.

The chain is built from TRBV7-8 and TRBJ1-5; no reliable D call. CDR3 size: 14 residues. The ends were cut back, 1 base at V and 2 bases at J, with 6 bases in the middle. The germline V gene encodes CDR1 SGHVS and CDR2 FQNEAQ. The CDR3 is CASSLVGGNQPQHF. The DNA of the CDR3 is TGTGCCAGCAGCTTAGTTGGCGGCAATCAGCCCCAGCATTTT.

This clone was detected a few times. The chain links TRBV11-3 to TRBJ1-1; 8 nucleotides align to TRBD1. The CDR3 loop spans 17 amino acids. V trimming: 4 bases; J trimming: 10 bases; junction bases outside the gene matches: 20. From germline, CDR1 is SGHNT and CDR2 YENEEA. The CDR3 sequence: CASSSSKGTGIGSGAFF. The CDR3, as DNA: TGTGCCAGCAGCTCTAGTAAAGGGACAGGTATAGGATCTGGAGCTTTCTTT.

This clone was picked up a small number of times. The chain employs TRBV20-1 and TRBJ2-1; D is uncertain. V gave up 6 bases and J gave up 5 bases, with 8 bases separating them. The CDR3 contains 11 residues. Germline lookup yields CDR1 DFQATT and CDR2 SNEGSKA (reference sequence). CDR3 sequence: CSAVLHNEQFF. DNA of the CDR3: TGCAGTGCGGTACTTCACAATGAGCAGTTCTTC.

The rearrangement uses TRBV5-6 and TRBJ1-1; no definite D call. Germline values: CDR1 SGHDT, CDR2 YYEEEE. The CDR3 covers 13 residues. V was shortened by 0 bases and J by 1 base, with 4 bases between the two germline ends. CDR3 nucleotide sequence: TGTGCCAGCAGCTTGGTCGCGAACACTGAAGCTTTCTTT. Its translation: CASSLVANTEAFF. Combining the CDR3 with reference TRBV5-6 and TRBJ1-1 gives the whole variable domain DAGVTQSPTHLIKTRGQQVTLRCSPKSGHDTVSWYQQALGQGPQFIFQYYEEEERQRGNFPDRFSGHQFPNYSSELNVNALLLGDSALYLCASSLVANTEAFFGQGTRLTVV.